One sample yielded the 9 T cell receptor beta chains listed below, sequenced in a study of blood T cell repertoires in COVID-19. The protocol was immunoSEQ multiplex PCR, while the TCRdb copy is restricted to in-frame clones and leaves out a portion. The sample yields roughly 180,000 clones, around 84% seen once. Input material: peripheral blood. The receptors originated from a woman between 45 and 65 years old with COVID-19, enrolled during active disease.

CDR3 sequence: CASSSGTGTEAFF. CDR3 coding DNA: TGTGCCAGCAGCTCCGGGACAGGGACTGAAGCTTTCTTT. The chain carries TRBV3-1 (or the pseudogene TRBV3-2) and TRBJ1-1; 9 nucleotides match TRBD1. Germline lookup yields CDR1 LGHDT and CDR2 YNNKEL (reference sequence). After removal of 5 bases from V and 5 bases from J, the junction contained 3 bases not matched to a gene. This CDR3 is 13 amino acids long.

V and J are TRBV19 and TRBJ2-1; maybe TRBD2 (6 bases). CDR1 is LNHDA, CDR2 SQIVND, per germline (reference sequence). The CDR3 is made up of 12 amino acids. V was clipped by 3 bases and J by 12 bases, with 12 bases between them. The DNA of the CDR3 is TGTGCCAGTAGTATTGCGGGATCTCCGCAGTTCTTC. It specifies CASSIAGSPQFF.

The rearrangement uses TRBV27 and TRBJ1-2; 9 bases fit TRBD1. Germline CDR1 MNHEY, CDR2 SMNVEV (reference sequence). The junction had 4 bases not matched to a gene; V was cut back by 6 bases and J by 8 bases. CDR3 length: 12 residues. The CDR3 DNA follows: TGTGCCAGCAGGACAGGGGGTGGCGGCTACACCTTC. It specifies CASRTGGGGYTF.

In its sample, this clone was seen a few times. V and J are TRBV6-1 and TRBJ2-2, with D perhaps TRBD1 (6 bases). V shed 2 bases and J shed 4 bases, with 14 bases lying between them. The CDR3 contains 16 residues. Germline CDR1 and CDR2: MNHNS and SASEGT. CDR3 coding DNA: TGTGCCAGCAGTGAATCTAACAGGGTGGGCACCGGGGAGCTGTTTTTT. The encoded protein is CASSESNRVGTGELFF.

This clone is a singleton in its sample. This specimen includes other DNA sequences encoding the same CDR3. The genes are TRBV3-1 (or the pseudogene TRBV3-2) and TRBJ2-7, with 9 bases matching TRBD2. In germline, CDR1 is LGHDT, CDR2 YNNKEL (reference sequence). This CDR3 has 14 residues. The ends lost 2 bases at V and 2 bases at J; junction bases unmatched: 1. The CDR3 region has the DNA TGTGCCAGCAGCCAACAGCGGGGGGCCTACGAGCAGTACTTC. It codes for CASSQQRGAYEQYF.

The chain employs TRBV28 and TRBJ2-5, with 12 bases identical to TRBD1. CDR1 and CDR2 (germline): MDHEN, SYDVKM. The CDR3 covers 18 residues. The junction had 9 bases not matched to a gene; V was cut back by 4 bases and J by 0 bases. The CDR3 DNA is TGTGCCAGCAGTTATGGGACAGGGGGCGCTGGGTACCAAGAGACCCAGTACTTC. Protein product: CASSYGTGGAGYQETQYF.

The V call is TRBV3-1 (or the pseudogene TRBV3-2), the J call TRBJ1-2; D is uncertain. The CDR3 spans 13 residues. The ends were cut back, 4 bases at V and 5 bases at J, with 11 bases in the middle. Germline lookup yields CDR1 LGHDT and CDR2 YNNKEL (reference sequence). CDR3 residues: CASSLGGMYGYTF. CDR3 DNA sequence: TGTGCCAGCAGCCTCGGAGGGATGTATGGCTACACCTTC.

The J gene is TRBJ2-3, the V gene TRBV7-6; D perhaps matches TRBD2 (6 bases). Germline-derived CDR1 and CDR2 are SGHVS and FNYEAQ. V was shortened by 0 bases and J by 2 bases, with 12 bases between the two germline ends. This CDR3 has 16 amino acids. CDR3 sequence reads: CASSLATRLDTDTQYF. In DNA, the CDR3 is TGTGCCAGCAGCTTAGCGACGCGACTAGACACAGATACGCAGTATTTT.

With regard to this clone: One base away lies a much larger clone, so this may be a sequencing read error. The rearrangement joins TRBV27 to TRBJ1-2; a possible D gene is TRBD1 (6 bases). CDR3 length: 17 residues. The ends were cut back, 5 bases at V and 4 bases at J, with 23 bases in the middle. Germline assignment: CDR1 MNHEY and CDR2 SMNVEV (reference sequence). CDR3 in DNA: TGTGCCAGCAGTACAACCGGGGGGGGAGGGGGGAGCTATGGCTACACCTTC. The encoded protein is CASSTTGGGGGSYGYTF.